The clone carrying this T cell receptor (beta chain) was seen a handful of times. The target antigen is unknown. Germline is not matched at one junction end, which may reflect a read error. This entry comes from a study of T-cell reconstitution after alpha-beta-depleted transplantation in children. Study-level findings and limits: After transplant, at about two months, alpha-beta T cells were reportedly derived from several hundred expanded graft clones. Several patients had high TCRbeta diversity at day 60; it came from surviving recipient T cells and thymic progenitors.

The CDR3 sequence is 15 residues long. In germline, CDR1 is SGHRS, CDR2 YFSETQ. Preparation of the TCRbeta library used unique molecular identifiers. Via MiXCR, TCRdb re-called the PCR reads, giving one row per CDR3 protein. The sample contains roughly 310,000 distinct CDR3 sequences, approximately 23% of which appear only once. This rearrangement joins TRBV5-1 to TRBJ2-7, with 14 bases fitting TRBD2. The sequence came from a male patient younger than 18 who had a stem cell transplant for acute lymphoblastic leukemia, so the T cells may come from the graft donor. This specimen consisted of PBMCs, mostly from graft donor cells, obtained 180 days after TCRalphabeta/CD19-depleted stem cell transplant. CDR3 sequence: CASRLGLAGVYEQYF. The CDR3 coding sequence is TGCGCCAGCAGATTGGGACTAGCGGGAGTCTACGAGCAGTACTTC. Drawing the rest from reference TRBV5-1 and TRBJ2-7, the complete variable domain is KAGVTQTPRYLIKTRGQQVTLSCSPISGHRSVSWYQQTPGQGLQFLFEYFSETQRNKGNFPGRFSGRQFSNSRSEMNVSTLELGDSALYLCASRLGLAGVYEQYFGPGTRLTVT.